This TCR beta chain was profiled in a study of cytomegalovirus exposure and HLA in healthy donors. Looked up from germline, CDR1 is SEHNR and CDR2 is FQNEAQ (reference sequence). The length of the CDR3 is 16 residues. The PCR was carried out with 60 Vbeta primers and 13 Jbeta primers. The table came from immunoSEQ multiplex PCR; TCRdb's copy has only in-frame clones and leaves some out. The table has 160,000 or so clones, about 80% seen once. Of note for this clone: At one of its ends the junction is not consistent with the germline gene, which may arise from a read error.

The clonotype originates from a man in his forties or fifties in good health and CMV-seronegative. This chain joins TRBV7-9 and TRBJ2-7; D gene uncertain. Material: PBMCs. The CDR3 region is CSSSPPGGPNPYEQYF. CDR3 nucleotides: TGTTCCAGCAGCCCGCCGGGTGGCCCGAACCCCTACGAGCAGTACTTC.